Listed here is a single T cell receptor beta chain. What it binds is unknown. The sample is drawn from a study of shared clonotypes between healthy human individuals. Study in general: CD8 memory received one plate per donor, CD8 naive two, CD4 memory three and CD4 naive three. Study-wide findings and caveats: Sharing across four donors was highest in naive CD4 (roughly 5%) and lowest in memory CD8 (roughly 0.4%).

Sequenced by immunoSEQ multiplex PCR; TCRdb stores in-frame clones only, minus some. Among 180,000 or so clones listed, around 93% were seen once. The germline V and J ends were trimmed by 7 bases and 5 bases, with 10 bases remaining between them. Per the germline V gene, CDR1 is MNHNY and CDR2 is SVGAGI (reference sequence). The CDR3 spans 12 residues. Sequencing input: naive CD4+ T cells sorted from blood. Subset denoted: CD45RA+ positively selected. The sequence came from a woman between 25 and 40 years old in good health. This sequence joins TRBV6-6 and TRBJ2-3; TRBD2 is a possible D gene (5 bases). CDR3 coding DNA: TGTGCCAGCACCCAACTAGGAGATACGCAGTATTTT. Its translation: CASTQLGDTQYF.